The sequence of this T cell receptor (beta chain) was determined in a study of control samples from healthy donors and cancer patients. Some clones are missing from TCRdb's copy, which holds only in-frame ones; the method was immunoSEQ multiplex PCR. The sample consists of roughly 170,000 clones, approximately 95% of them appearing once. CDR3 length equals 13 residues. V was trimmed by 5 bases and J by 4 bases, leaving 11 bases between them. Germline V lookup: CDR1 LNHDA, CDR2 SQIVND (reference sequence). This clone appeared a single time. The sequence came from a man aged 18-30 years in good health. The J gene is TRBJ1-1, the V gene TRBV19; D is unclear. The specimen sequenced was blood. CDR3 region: CASSRARATEAFF. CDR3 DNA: TGTGCCAGTAGTCGAGCTAGGGCCACTGAAGCTTTCTTT.